Described below is a single T cell receptor beta chain sequence and its context. This clone came up a few times. There is no known antigen for this receptor. Qualities for individual bases were not recorded, and no much larger clone is one base off. From the cysteine up to the phenylalanine, the CDR3 has a length of 14 residues. The CDR3 DNA has 42 bases and is translated from base 1. The V end gives up 7 bases and the J end 2 bases, leaving 7 bases in the junction not matched to a gene. CDR1 and CDR2, per the germline V gene, are SNHLY and FYNNEI. This specimen belongs to a study of cytomegalovirus exposure and HLA in healthy donors listed by TCRdb under 2017. With regard to the full study: In an earlier analysis of around 540 of the donors, 276 Gb of sequence data and approximately 100 million unique TCR beta sequences from about 179 million T cells were reported. Roughly 300 gigabases of sequencing data and tens of millions of unique TCR sequences made up an early release that covered nearly 650 HLA-typed donors. To predict cytomegalovirus infection status, the study combined high-throughput TCR immunosequencing, statistical association of individual TCRs with disease status, and machine learning. The T cell repertoires of around 670 subjects were profiled by immunosequencing and related to cytomegalovirus serostatus. Besides the first cohort of approximately 670 subjects, a separate validation cohort made up of 120 different subjects was used. The aim of the study was to test whether cataloging public T cell receptors could identify signatures of past pathogen exposure. Every repertoire in the discovery cohort had been generated on one and the same sequencing platform. Several DR-DQ haplotypes were treated as single units for association and clustering because of strong linkage in the cohort. Rather than using new phenotypic data, the later analysis identified candidate immune exposures from TCR beta sequences and from how often those sequences occurred across donors. Both class I and class II loci were covered by HLA typing, at four-digit resolution. A later analysis re-analyzed previously published TCR beta repertoires from roughly 630 donors and added high-resolution HLA genotyping to study TCR occurrence patterns. Donor age, sex, ethnicity and CMV serostatus were compiled together with the repertoire data. Across 398 genotyped donors of the cohort, an average of approximately 240,000 unique TCR beta nucleotide sequences per donor were sequenced, and around 19% of those sequences were non-productive. The number of donors typed differed by locus, with 629-630 for A, B, C, DRB1 and DQB1, more than 500 for DQA1, some 570 for DPA1, and roughly 450 for DPB1. Among the roughly 410 genotyped donors, under 90% belonged to the genetic ancestry cluster associated with self-reported Caucasian donors. An earlier analysis of some 500 of the donors applied high-throughput TCR beta sequencing to assess whether each TCR beta V gene segment acted as functional or pseudogenic. A later genetic analysis took genome-wide SNP genotypes for about three fifths of the 666 donors and used that subset as a discovery cohort.

Summary of the overall study and its limitations: When HLA alleles, especially DR and DQ, strongly co-occurred, attributing TCR associations to individual alleles was difficult. In a later analysis, HLA-associated TCR beta chains showed more clonal expansion and lower generation probabilities than non-associated chains that were equally common. Correlated functional status among segregating V segments might be attributable to linkage disequilibrium, but an unknown experimental factor could not be ruled out. A later analysis reported that several top co-occurrence clusters appeared linked to parvovirus B19, influenza, CMV and Epstein-Barr virus. An earlier analysis of approximately 540 of the donors showed that most TCR beta V segments appeared in productive rearrangements either about 87% or about 30% of the time, which broadly matched IMGT annotations. The presence/absence analyses assumed that sequencing depth was roughly uniform across donors, and that assumption may not be true. Most TCR sequences were observed very rarely across donors, whereas some public TCRs were present in many individuals. A further reported finding was that TCR beta sequences accurately predicted the HLA-A and HLA-B alleles for most subjects in the first cohort. The earlier analysis of some 560 of the donors excluded 15 to 20 rarely observed V segments, including chromosome 9 orphons, because counts were too low. A later analysis found that TCR association rates varied across HLA loci, with DRB1 alleles showing the most associated TCRs and HLA-C alleles the fewest. A cluster of highly shared sequence variants was judged likely to be a technical artifact of the sequencing pipeline. According to the authors, the approach could potentially be generalized to other disease states and immunological phenotypes. Cytomegalovirus status was reported to be diagnosed by the classifier with high specificity and sensitivity in both the original and validation cohorts. Some IMGT-functional V segments, including TRBV6-2 and TRBV6-3, could not be told apart with the 87-base-pair reads, so those segments were excluded. Compared with the approximately 600-donor mean, donors in an Asian-associated ancestry cluster had fewer N-insertions in productive TCRs, according to a later genetic analysis. Only TCR beta chains were sequenced in this cohort, and the absence of alpha or paired-chain data limited detectable features. A later analysis found that most CMV-associated TCR beta chains appeared HLA-restricted, with HLA associations seemingly driven largely by CMV exposure. HLA typing was unavailable for some donors at each locus, so association tests used only the typed subset. Specific HLA alleles were associated with over 15,000 TCR beta sequences at a false discovery rate of 0.05 in a later analysis. In a later genetic analysis, a missense DCLRE1C variant was associated with V-gene and J-gene trimming of TCR beta chains, and the association was replicated in an independent cohort. The study gave a list of about 150 TCR beta chains associated with cytomegalovirus. For the cohort, immune exposure information was limited to CMV serostatus. In vitro tests confirmed that a few of the cytomegalovirus-associated TCR beta chains recognize cytomegalovirus antigens.

Preparation of the library involved the immunoSEQ multiplex PCR assay. A mixture of 60 forward primers for TCR Vbeta segments and 13 reverse primers for TCR Jbeta segments was used in the multiplex PCR. The CDR3 region of rearranged TCR beta genes was amplified from genomic DNA with a multiplex PCR assay. Amplified TCR beta libraries were sequenced as 87-base-pair reads on the Illumina HiSeq System. The study's own analysis went as follows. A later analysis tallied roughly 80 million unique TCR beta chains across the 610 or so repertoires, and some 10 million of those chains were shared by two or more donors. To remove PCR and sequencing errors, raw reads were error-corrected and collapsed into unique sequences using a nearest-neighbor algorithm that merged closely related sequences. V, D and J gene segments were assigned by aligning CDR3 sequences to IMGT reference sequences. For a sequence to be retained, a match of at least six nucleotides was required to both a V gene segment and a J gene segment. A rearrangement counted as productive if the CDR3 had no stop codons and remained in frame with V and J, and every other rearrangement counted as non-productive. CDR3 was defined according to IMGT convention as the region running from the second conserved V-encoded cysteine to the conserved J-encoded phenylalanine. In an earlier analysis of more than 550 of the donors, sequences lacking an unambiguous match to a single V gene segment were excluded. In an earlier analysis of roughly 500 of the donors, V segments were called functional above 56.7% productive rearrangements and were called segregating when the between-donor standard deviation exceeded 5%. A statistical classification framework was built to diagnose cytomegalovirus status from the catalog of TCR beta chain sequences. V and J gene assignment, in a later analysis, came from comparing TCR nucleotide sequences with IMGT/GENE-DB human TR gene sequences. In a later analysis, CDR3 sequences and most-parsimonious VDJ recombination scenarios were assigned using the TCRdist pipeline. In a later analysis, each TCR beta chain was defined by its CDR3 amino acid sequence together with its V-gene family, and reads without a unique V-gene family were excluded. A later analysis removed 500 to 650 highly shared, low-generation-probability nucleotide sequences to deal with suspected cross-contamination and a sequencing artifact. In a later analysis, a clonal expansion index for each public chain was calculated from normalized within-repertoire ranks of inferred template counts. In a later analysis, generation probabilities were computed with a VDJ recombination model fitted to out-of-frame rearrangements, and the resulting probabilities were checked against IGoR. A later analysis scored TCR-TCR, TCR-HLA and TCR-CMV co-occurrence with hypergeometric tests, applying a repertoire-size bias correction to TCR pairs. In a later analysis, false discovery rates were estimated by permuting HLA or CMV assignments 20 times. A later analysis grouped co-occurring TCRs with DBSCAN, adding TCRdist sequence similarity when clustering within HLA-allele-positive subsets. Repertoires with fewer than 30,000 or more than 120,000 public chains, plus five repertoires with anomalous nucleotide sharing, were excluded from co-occurrence clustering. TCRdb provides this immuneACCESS table in a form limited to in-frame rearrangements. Some clones are lacking; in checked studies, under half of them reflect an unresolved V gene, and why the rest are absent is not known. The D gene and trimming were derived from the DNA, and the V and J assignments and clone size from that table. This sample is represented by 75,000 to 90,000 clones; roughly 79% of them were singletons. The top ten clonotypes cover around a fifth of the sample.

The cohort was made up of approximately 670 healthy bone marrow donors. All cohort members were sampled while nominally healthy, although unrecorded immune exposures were likely present. The donor was CMV seropositive and belonged to the group of 250 to 300 seropositive cohort members. Every donor gave a peripheral blood sample, and the peripheral blood mononuclear cells from that sample were used for TCR beta sequencing. The Qiagen DNeasy Blood Extraction Kit was used to extract genomic DNA from the blood cell samples. Sequenced sample: PBMCs. The chain was built from TRBV2 and TRBJ2-7, and TRBD2 aligns with 8 junction nucleotides. The TCR originated in a woman in her thirties or forties in good health and CMV-seropositive. The CDR3 reads as follows: CASMSTSATYEQYF. The nucleotides are TGTGCCAGCATGTCGACTAGCGCGACCTACGAGCAGTACTTC. Joined to the reference TRBV2 and TRBJ2-7 proteins, this CDR3 gives the full variable domain: EPEVTQTPSHQVTQMGQEVILRCVPISNHLYFYWYRQILGQKVEFLVSFYNNEISEKSEIFDDQFSVERPDGSNFTLKIRSTKLEDSAMYFCASMSTSATYEQYFGPGTRLTVT.